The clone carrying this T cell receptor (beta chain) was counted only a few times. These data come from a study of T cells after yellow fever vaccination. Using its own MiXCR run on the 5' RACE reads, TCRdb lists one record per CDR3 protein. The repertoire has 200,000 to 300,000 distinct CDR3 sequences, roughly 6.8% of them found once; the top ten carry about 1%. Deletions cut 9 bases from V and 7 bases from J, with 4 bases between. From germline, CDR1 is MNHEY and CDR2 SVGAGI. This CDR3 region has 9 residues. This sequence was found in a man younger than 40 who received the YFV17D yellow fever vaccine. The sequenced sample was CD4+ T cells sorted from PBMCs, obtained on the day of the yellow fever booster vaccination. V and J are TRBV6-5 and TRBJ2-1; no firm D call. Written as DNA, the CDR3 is TGTGCCAGGGAAAATGAGCAGTTCTTC. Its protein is CARENEQFF.